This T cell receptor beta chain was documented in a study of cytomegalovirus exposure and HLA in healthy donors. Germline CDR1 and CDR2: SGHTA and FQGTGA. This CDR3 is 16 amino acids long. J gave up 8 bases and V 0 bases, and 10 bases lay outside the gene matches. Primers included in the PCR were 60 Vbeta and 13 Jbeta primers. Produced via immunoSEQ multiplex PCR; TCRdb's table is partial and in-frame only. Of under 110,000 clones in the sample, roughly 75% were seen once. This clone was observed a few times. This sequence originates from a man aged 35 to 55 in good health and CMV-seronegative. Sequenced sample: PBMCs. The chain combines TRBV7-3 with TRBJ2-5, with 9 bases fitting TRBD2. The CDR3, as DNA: TGTGCCAGCAGCTTAACTAGCGGGGGACCGAAGAGAACCCAGTACTTC. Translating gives CASSLTSGGPKRTQYF.